This T cell receptor (beta chain) was retrieved from a study of a mutant IDH1 vaccine in newly diagnosed glioma. Study overall: Sex distribution of treated patients was approximately 60% male and roughly 38% female; mean age was 40.4 years.

Noted time point: week 23, last vaccination. Vaccination comprised doses that each held 300 ug of mutant IDH1 20-mer peptide, plus topical imiquimod. Study-level points and caveats: It was 93.3% of patients that developed vaccine-induced immune responses.

For this clone: The antigen is unknown.

Assay used: immunoSEQ multiplex PCR; TCRdb lists only in-frame clones, some missing. The sample shows approximately 44,000 clones, about 88% of them seen only once. The germline V gene encodes CDR1 SGHVS and CDR2 FQNEAQ. The CDR3 is 14 residues long. With 5 bases removed from V and 0 bases from J, the gap between germline ends came to 11 bases. The sequencing used PBMCs, collected from a glioma patient whose treatment included an IDH1 peptide vaccine. The TCR sequence derives from a woman younger than 35 with glioma. Some clones in this sample may be carry-over from other donors' samples. The chain has TRBV7-8 and TRBJ2-7; weak D call: TRBD1 (6 bases). CDR3 sequence: CASSGVRGSYEQYF. CDR3 in DNA: TGTGCCAGCAGCGGGGTCAGGGGCTCCTACGAGCAGTACTTC.